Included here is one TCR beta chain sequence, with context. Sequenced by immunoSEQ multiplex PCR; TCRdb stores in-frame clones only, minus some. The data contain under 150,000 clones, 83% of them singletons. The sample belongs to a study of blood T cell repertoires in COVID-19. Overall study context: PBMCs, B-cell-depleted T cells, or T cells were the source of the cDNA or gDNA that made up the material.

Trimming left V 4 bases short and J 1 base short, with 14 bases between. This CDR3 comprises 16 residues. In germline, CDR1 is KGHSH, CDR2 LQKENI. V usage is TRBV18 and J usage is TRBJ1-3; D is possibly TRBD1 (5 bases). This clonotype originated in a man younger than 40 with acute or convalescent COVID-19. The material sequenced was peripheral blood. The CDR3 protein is CASSRPGTFSGNTIYF. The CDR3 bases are TGTGCCAGCTCACGTCCCGGGACTTTTTCTGGAAACACCATATATTTT. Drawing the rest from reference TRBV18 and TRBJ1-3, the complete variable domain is NAGVMQNPRHLVRRRGQEARLRCSPMKGHSHVYWYRQLPEEGLKFMVYLQKENIIDESGMPKERFSAEFPKEGPSILRIQQVVRGDSAAYFCASSRPGTFSGNTIYFGEGSWLTVV.